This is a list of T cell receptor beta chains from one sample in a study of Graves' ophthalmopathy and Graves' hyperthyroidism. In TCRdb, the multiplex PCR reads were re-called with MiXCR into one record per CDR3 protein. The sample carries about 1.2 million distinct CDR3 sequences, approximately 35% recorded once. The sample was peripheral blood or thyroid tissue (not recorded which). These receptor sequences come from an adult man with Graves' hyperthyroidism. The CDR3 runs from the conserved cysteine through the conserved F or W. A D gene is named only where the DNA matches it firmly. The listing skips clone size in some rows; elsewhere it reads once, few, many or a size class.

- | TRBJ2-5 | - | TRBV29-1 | CSVLRGGETQYF | TGCAGCGTTTTGAGAGGGGGGGAGACCCAGTACTTC
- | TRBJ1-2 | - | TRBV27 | CASSLSGGWGYTF | TGTGCCAGCAGTTTATCCGGGGGCTGGGGCTACACCTTC
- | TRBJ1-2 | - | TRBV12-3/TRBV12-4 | CASSFNPGRKGGYTF | TGTGCCAGCAGTTTCAATCCGGGACGTAAGGGTGGCTACACCTTC
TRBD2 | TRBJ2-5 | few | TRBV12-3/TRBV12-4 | CASNAGLAVQTQYF | TGTGCCAGCAATGCGGGACTAGCCGTTCAGACCCAGTACTTC
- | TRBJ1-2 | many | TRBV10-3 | CAITGAVNYGYTF | TGTGCCATCACCGGGGCGGTGAACTATGGCTACACCTTC
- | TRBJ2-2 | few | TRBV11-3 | CASSYRGPGELFF | TGTGCCAGCAGCTACCGTGGTCCCGGGGAGCTGTTTTTT
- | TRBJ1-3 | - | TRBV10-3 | CASSYGPHRRPGYTIYF | TGTGCCAGCAGTTACGGCCCCCATCGACGGCCTGGCTACACCATATATTTT
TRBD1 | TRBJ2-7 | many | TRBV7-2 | CASSLAWTGEYEQYF | TGTGCCAGCAGCTTAGCGTGGACAGGGGAGTACGAGCAGTACTTC
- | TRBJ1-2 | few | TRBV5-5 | CASSLREETTYGYTF | TGTGCCAGCAGCCTAAGGGAAGAAACCACCTATGGCTACACCTTC
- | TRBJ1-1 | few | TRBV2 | CASSAGLTEGGTEAFF | TGTGCCAGCAGCGCCGGACTCACGGAGGGGGGCACTGAAGCTTTCTTT
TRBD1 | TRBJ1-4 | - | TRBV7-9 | CASSYRTGGEKLFF | TGTGCCAGCAGCTATCGGACAGGGGGCGAAAAACTGTTTTTT
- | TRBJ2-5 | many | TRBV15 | CATSRVPRVQETQYF | TGTGCCACCAGCAGAGTTCCCAGAGTCCAAGAGACCCAGTACTTC
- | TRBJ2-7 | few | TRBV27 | CASSPIISYEQYF | TGTGCCAGCAGTCCCATTATCTCCTACGAGCAGTACTTC
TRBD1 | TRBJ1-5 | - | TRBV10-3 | CAIGTGGNQPQHF | TGTGCCATCGGAACAGGGGGTAATCAGCCCCAGCATTTT
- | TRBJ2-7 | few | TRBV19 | CASREGASYEQYF | TGTGCCAGTAGGGAGGGGGCGTCCTACGAGCAGTACTTC
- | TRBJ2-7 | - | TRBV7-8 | CASSLTAGNYEQYF | TGTGCCAGCAGTTTAACAGCCGGAAACTACGAGCAGTACTTC